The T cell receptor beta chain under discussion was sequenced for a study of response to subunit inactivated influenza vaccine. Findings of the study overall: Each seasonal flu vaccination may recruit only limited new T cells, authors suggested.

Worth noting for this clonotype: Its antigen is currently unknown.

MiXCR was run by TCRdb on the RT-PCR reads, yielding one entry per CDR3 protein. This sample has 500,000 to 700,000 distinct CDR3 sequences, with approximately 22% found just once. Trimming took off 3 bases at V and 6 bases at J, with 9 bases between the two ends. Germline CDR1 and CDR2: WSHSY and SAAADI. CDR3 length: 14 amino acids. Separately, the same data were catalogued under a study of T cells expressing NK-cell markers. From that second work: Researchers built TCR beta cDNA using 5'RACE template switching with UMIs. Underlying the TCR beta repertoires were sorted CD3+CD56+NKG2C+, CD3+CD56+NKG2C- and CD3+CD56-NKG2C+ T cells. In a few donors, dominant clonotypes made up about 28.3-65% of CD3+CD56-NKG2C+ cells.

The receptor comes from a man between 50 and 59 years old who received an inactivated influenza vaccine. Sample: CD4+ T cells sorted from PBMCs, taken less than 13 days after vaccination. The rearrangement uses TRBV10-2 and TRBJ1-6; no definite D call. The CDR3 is CASSDSLPNSPLHF. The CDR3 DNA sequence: TGCGCCAGCAGTGATTCCCTTCCTAATTCACCCCTCCACTTT.